The 13 T cell receptor beta chains below were found in one sample sequenced in a study of T cell repertoires in cytomegalovirus infection (dated by TCRdb to between 2018 and 2020). The treatment or condition label for this specimen denotes: in vitro stimulation with specific CMV peptide epitopes to enrich CMV-specific T cells. Their cognate antigens are unknown. The sequencing machine was an Illumina HiSeq 1500. Starting from the raw public reads, TCRdb applied fastp trimming at Q25, assembled clones with MiXCR and retained in-frame beta chains. When rows share a CDR3 protein, they turn into one entry using the most common DNA and genes. The sample table holds approximately 600,000 distinct CDR3 sequences, of which 40% were seen once. In total, the top ten clones hold around 46% of the sample. Sequences were derived from cultured PBMCs, sampled from culture after CMV antigen stimulation. These receptors were collected from a human donor in good health (CMV status not recorded). Some clones in this sample may be carry-over from other donors' samples.

The J gene is TRBJ1-5, the V gene TRBV5-4; D ambiguous. CDR3 size: 13 residues. The germline V gene encodes CDR1 SGHNT and CDR2 YYREEE (reference sequence). V lost 0 bases and J 7 bases, leaving 8 bases between the germline ends. The chain's CDR3 is CASSLGAEQPQHF. The CDR3 DNA reads TGTGCCAGCAGCTTGGGGGCGGAACAGCCCCAGCATTTT. Supplemented by reference TRBV5-4 and TRBJ1-5, the full variable domain reads ETGVTQSPTHLIKTRGQQVTLRCSSQSGHNTVSWYQQALGQGPQFIFQYYREEENGRGNFPPRFSGLQFPNYSSELNVNALELDDSALYLCASSLGAEQPQHFGDGTRLSIL.

The J gene is TRBJ1-1, the V gene TRBV28; D uncertain. V lost 7 bases, J lost 9 bases, and 12 bases lay in between. The CDR3 totals 11 residues. The germline gives CDR1 MDHEN, CDR2 SYDVKM. CDR3 DNA sequence: TGTGCCAGCACTTGGGAGAGAAAAGCTTTCTTT. It is translated as CASTWERKAFF.

The V and J genes are TRBV7-6 and TRBJ2-1; weak D call: TRBD2 (5 bases). Germline V gives CDR1 SGHVS, CDR2 FNYEAQ. Trimming removed 0 bases at V and 7 bases at J, with 22 bases between. The CDR3 consists of 18 residues. This CDR3 reads CASSLAGPGPTRVNEQFF. The CDR3 DNA follows: TGTGCCAGCAGCTTAGCCGGGCCGGGCCCTACTAGAGTAAATGAGCAGTTCTTC.

J is TRBJ2-3 and V is TRBV11-3, with 8 bases fitting TRBD1. V lost 1 base to trimming and J lost 1 base; unmatched junction nucleotides: 10. The CDR3 extends over 18 amino acids. Germline V gene sequence: CDR1 SGHNT, CDR2 YENEEA. The CDR3 here is CASSLGRGRDSGTDTQYF. In DNA form, the CDR3 reads TGTGCCAGCAGCTTAGGCAGGGGGCGAGATAGTGGCACAGATACGCAGTATTTT. The full variable domain, with the rest looked up from reference TRBV11-3 and TRBJ2-3, is EAGVVQSPRYKIIEKKQPVAFWCNPISGHNTLYWYLQNLGQGPELLIRYENEEAVDDSQLPKDRFSAERLKGVDSTLKIQPAELGDSAVYLCASSLGRGRDSGTDTQYFGPGTRLTVL.

The CDR3 bases are TGTGCCAGCAGCTTAGCGCGGTTACTAGCGGGAGGTGCAGATACGCAGTATTTT. Translated, it gives CASSLARLLAGGADTQYF. The chain uses TRBV7-2 and TRBJ2-3; 12 bases fit TRBD2. V lost 0 bases, J lost 4 bases, and 8 bases stayed unmatched. CDR3 length: 18 amino acids. The V gene's germline CDR1 is SGHTA and CDR2 FQGNSA.

The chain is built from TRBV6-5 and TRBJ1-2; D is perhaps TRBD1 (5 bases). Germline V gene sequence: CDR1 MNHEY, CDR2 SVGAGI. With 5 bases removed from V and 8 bases from J, the gap between germline ends came to 18 bases. The CDR3 covers 14 residues. CDR3 sequence reads: CASSPRADGAGYTF. The CDR3 bases are TGTGCCAGCAGTCCCCGGGCTGACGGGGCCGGCTACACCTTC.

This clonotype was seen a few times. The chain couples TRBV7-9 to TRBJ2-7, with 15 nucleotides matching TRBD2. The CDR3 totals 18 residues. Losses at the gene ends were 2 bases for V and 1 base for J; bases not matched to a gene: 6. Germline CDR1 and CDR2: SEHNR and FQNEAQ (reference sequence). CDR3 amino acids: CASSLSGTSGRSSYEQYF. CDR3 nucleotide sequence: TGTGCCAGCAGCTTATCCGGGACTAGCGGGAGGAGTTCCTACGAGCAGTACTTC.

The chain links TRBV6-1 to TRBJ2-7; 11 bases match TRBD1. CDR1 is MNHNS, CDR2 SASEGT, per germline. This CDR3 is 14 amino acids long. Trimming cost V 4 bases and J 3 bases; bases outside gene matches: 2. The CDR3 here is CASSVGTGGYEQYF. CDR3 coding DNA: TGTGCCAGCAGTGTCGGGACAGGGGGCTACGAGCAGTACTTC.

This clonotype was seen more than once but under ten times. The rearrangement links TRBV7-2 to TRBJ1-3, with D maybe TRBD1 (5 bases). This CDR3 is built from 15 residues. Trimming took 5 bases from V and 7 from J, leaving 18 bases between them. Looked up from germline, CDR1 is SGHTA and CDR2 is FQGNSA. For the CDR3, the DNA is TGTGCCAGCAGCCAAACAGGAATGGAATGGAACACCATATATTTT. Translated: CASSQTGMEWNTIYF. Full variable domain (remainder filled in from reference TRBV7-2 and TRBJ1-3): GAGVSQSPSNKVTEKGKDVELRCDPISGHTALYWYRQSLGQGLEFLIYFQGNSAPDKSGLPSDRFSAERTGGSVSTLTIQRTQQEDSAVYLCASSQTGMEWNTIYFGEGSWLTVV.

The chain uses TRBV7-9 and TRBJ1-2; TRBD1 agrees at 9 bases. Germline loops: CDR1 SEHNR, CDR2 FQNEAQ (reference sequence). CDR3 length equals 15 residues. V lost 5 bases, J lost 3 bases, and 7 bases stayed unmatched. The CDR3 nucleotides read TGTGCCAGCAGCCCCGCAACAGGGGGCCACTATGGCTACACCTTC. Translating gives CASSPATGGHYGYTF.

In this sample, this clonotype turned up many times. The chain carries TRBV7-2 and TRBJ2-1; tentatively, D is TRBD1 or TRBD2 (5 bases each). V was clipped by 2 bases and J by 0 bases, with 20 bases between them. CDR1 is SGHTA and CDR2 is FQGNSA in the germline V gene. The CDR3 is 19 residues long. DNA for the CDR3: TGTGCCAGCAGCTTAAGTCCCGTTACAATTGGGGGCTCCTACAATGAGCAGTTCTTC. It translates to CASSLSPVTIGGSYNEQFF.

V is TRBV5-1 and J is TRBJ1-5, with D hard to call. Germline-derived CDR1 and CDR2 are SGHRS and YFSETQ. This CDR3 contains 15 residues. With 0 bases removed from V and 7 bases from J, the gap between germline ends came to 14 bases. The CDR3 region is CASSLGSGPGQPQHF. The CDR3 DNA is TGCGCCAGCAGCTTGGGCAGTGGGCCCGGGCAGCCCCAGCATTTT.

This chain links TRBV12-3 or TRBV12-4 with TRBJ1-2; D is undetermined. The CDR3 is 10 amino acids. V gave up 5 bases and J gave up 7 bases, with 5 bases separating them. CDR3 nucleotides: TGTGCCAGCAGTGGGCCTGGCTACACCTTC. It yields the protein CASSGPGYTF.